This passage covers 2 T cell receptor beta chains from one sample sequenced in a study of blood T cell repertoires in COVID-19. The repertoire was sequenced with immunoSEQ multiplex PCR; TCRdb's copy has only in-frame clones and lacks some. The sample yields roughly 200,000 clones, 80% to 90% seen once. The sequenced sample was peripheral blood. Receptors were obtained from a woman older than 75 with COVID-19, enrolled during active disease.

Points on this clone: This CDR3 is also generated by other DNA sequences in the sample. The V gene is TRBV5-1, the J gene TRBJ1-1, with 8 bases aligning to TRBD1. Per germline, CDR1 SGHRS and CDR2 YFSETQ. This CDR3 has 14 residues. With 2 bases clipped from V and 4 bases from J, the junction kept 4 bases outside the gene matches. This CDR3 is CASSLTGGFTEAFF. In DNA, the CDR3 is TGCGCCAGCAGCTTAACAGGGGGATTCACTGAAGCTTTCTTT.

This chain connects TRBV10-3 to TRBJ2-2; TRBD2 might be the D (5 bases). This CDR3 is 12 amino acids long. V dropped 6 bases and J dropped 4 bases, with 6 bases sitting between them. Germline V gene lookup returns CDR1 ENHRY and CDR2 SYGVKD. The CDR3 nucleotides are TGTGCCATCAGCGGGGTCACCGGGGAGCTGTTTTTT. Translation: CAISGVTGELFF.